This entry lists 10 T cell receptor beta chains sequenced from one sample in a study of blood T cells in healthy people across ages (dated by TCRdb to the mid-2010s). The protocol used for the library was 5' RACE. The reads were generated on an Illumina HiSeq 2500. A second roughly 6 to 12 cycle PCR used a sample-barcoded 5' primer and a J-beta primer mix. In-frame beta chains were kept once TCRdb had trimmed the public reads at Q25 with fastp and called clones with MiXCR. Each record represents a unique CDR3 protein, reported with the most common genes and DNA among its rows. In all, the sample holds hundreds of thousands of distinct CDR3 sequences, and roughly 58% of those were seen once. The ten top clones hold roughly 34% of the sample. The sequencing input was blood. These TCRs come from a man aged 60 to 69 in good health.

The rearrangement links TRBV13 to TRBJ2-3, with 8 bases aligning to TRBD1. There are 14 residues in the CDR3. CDR1 and CDR2 from the germline V gene are PRHDT and FYEKMQ (reference sequence). J was trimmed by 4 bases and V by 5 bases; bases with no gene match: 5. CDR3 DNA sequence: TGTGCCAGCAGCCTCCGGACAGGGTCAGATACGCAGTATTTT. It encodes CASSLRTGSDTQYF. Complete variable domain (other parts from reference TRBV13 and TRBJ2-3): AAGVIQSPRHLIKEKRETATLKCYPIPRHDTVYWYQQGPGQDPQFLISFYEKMQSDKGSIPDRFSAQQFSDYHSELNMSSLELGDSALYFCASSLRTGSDTQYFGPGTRLTVL.

On this clonotype itself: Germline is not matched at one junction end, which may reflect a read error. The chain links TRBV3-1 to TRBJ2-1; the match to TRBD2 covers 7 bases. This CDR3 contains 15 residues. CDR1 is LGHDT, CDR2 YNNKEL, per germline (reference sequence). For the CDR3, the DNA is TGTGCCAGCGGCCAAATGCGGGGGACCTACAATGAGCAGTTCTTC. It codes for CASGQMRGTYNEQFF.

The rearrangement links TRBV14 to TRBJ2-1; a possible D gene is TRBD2 (7 bases). CDR3 size: 16 residues. Trimming shortened V by 1 base and J by 7 bases, and 17 bases separated the two germline ends. The germline V gene has CDR1 SGHDN and CDR2 FVKESK. In DNA form, the CDR3 reads TGTGCCAGCAGCCAAGGTAGTCGGCGGGGGCAGAATGAGCAGTTCTTC. Its translation is CASSQGSRRGQNEQFF.

In this sample, this clonotype turned up a few times. The CDR3 DNA is TGTGCCAGCAGTGAGGGCAGGCCTAATGAAAAACTGTTTTTT. It is translated as CASSEGRPNEKLFF. The chain is built from TRBV25-1 and TRBJ1-4, with D unclear. The CDR3 spans 14 residues. Trimming pared 3 bases from V and 3 bases from J, leaving 8 bases between. Per germline, CDR1 MGHDK and CDR2 SYGVNS.

The chain has TRBV15 and TRBJ2-1; tentative D call: TRBD2 (7 bases). Germline CDR1 and CDR2: LNHNV and YYDKDF (reference sequence). The V and J ends lost 0 bases and 3 bases respectively, with 12 bases between them. This CDR3 is built from 16 residues. The CDR3 spells CATSREGGGGYNEQFF. In DNA, the CDR3 is TGTGCCACCAGCAGAGAGGGAGGGGGGGGCTACAATGAGCAGTTCTTC.

The chain employs TRBV7-2 and TRBJ2-5; 12 bases are a match to TRBD2. From germline, CDR1 is SGHTA and CDR2 FQGNSA. The CDR3 spans 16 residues. The ends lost 1 base at V and 4 bases at J; junction bases unmatched: 4. The CDR3 DNA sequence: TGTGCCAGCAGCTTAGTGTCTAGCGGGGGGGGAGAGACCCAGTACTTC. This sequence encodes CASSLVSSGGGETQYF.

This clonotype was recorded once. This chain joins TRBV7-9 and TRBJ1-6, with no clear D. Germline V gene sequence: CDR1 SEHNR, CDR2 FQNEAQ (reference sequence). The CDR3 length is 16 residues. The V and J ends lost 7 bases and 6 bases respectively, with 19 bases between them. CDR3 sequence: CASTPSGSPSNSPLHF. The CDR3 DNA is TGTGCCAGCACCCCATCGGGGTCCCCATCTAATTCACCCCTCCACTTT.

As to this clonotype: Its ends do not fully match the called genes, so a read error is possible. V is TRBV6-2 or TRBV6-3 and J is TRBJ2-4, with 7 bases that match TRBD1. Looked up from germline, CDR1 is MNHEY and CDR2 is SVGEGT. The CDR3 has 19 residues. The CDR3 protein is CARSRVISQGVFDKNIQYF. DNA for the CDR3: TGTGCCCGCAGCCGCGTCATTAGTCAGGGGGTATTCGACAAAAACATTCAGTACTTC.

The chain employs TRBV6-4 and TRBJ2-7; D is unresolved. The end of the DNA aligns better with TRBJ2-5, so the J call may be wrong. Per germline, CDR1 MRHNA and CDR2 SNTAGT. CDR3 length equals 10 residues. CDR3 nucleotides: TGTGCCAGCAAGACCGAGACCCAGTACTTC. Translating gives CASKTETQYF.

The gene calls are TRBV11-2 and TRBJ2-6; D tentatively fits TRBD1 or TRBD2 (5 bases each). The CDR3 extends over 16 amino acids. The ends were cut back, 4 bases at V and 4 bases at J, with 14 bases in the middle. CDR1 SGHAT and CDR2 FQNNGV come from the germline V gene. The CDR3 loop is CASSSHGGAGANVLTF. The CDR3 DNA sequence: TGTGCCAGCAGCTCTCATGGGGGTGCAGGGGCCAACGTCCTGACTTTC.